The 5 T cell receptor beta chains in this list originate from one sample, sequenced in a study of shared clonotypes between healthy human individuals. The assay was immunoSEQ multiplex PCR, and TCRdb's table has in-frame clones only and misses some. The table includes more than 2 million clones, approximately 95% detected once. The specimen sequenced was naive CD4+ T cells sorted from blood. The subset: CD45RA+ positively selected. The source is a man younger than 30 in good health.

This rearrangement joins TRBV27 to TRBJ1-6; 7 nucleotides align to TRBD1. The junction had 9 bases not matched to a gene; V was cut back by 2 bases and J by 11 bases. CDR1 is MNHEY and CDR2 is SMNVEV in the germline V gene (reference sequence). This CDR3 is 15 amino acids long. As DNA, the CDR3 is TGTGCCAGCAGTTTAGCAGGGACAGTAGTGCCACCCCTCCACTTT. This codes for CASSLAGTVVPPLHF.

This chain joins TRBV7-2 and TRBJ2-7; 9 bases are a match to TRBD2. Trimming removed 4 bases from V and 3 bases from J; junction bases left unmatched: 4. The CDR3 contains 14 residues. The V gene's germline CDR1 is SGHTA and CDR2 FQGNSA. The CDR3 DNA reads TGTGCCAGCAGCTCATCTAGCGGGGTCTACGAGCAGTACTTC. It specifies CASSSSSGVYEQYF.

This clone was found once. The V gene is TRBV4-1, the J gene TRBJ2-3; 10 bases match TRBD2. The CDR3 sequence is 16 residues long. V gave up 4 bases and J gave up 3 bases; unmatched junction bases: 7. Germline-derived CDR1 and CDR2 are MGHRA and YSYEKL. The CDR3 bases are TGCGCCAGCAGCCCCTCAGCGGGAGGGCCAACAGATACGCAGTATTTT. Translation: CASSPSAGGPTDTQYF.

The gene calls are TRBV7-8 and TRBJ2-6, with 10 positions matching TRBD1. The CDR3 extends over 17 amino acids. The V and J ends lost 4 bases and 0 bases, in that order; junction bases with no gene match: 3. Germline lookup yields CDR1 SGHVS and CDR2 FQNEAQ. As DNA, the CDR3 is TGTGCCAGCAGCTCGGACAGGGGGGTCTCTGGGGCCAACGTCCTGACTTTC. The encoded protein is CASSSDRGVSGANVLTF.

This chain uses TRBV6-6 with TRBJ2-1; TRBD2 agrees at 7 bases. Germline-derived CDR1 and CDR2 are MNHNY and SVGAGI (reference sequence). The CDR3 extends over 15 amino acids. V lost 10 bases, J lost 0 bases, and 9 bases stayed unmatched. The CDR3 nucleotides read TGTGCCACGGGGGGATGGGATTACTCCTACAATGAGCAGTTCTTC. Protein product: CATGGWDYSYNEQFF.